The 29 T cell receptor beta chains below were found in one sample sequenced in a study of cytomegalovirus exposure and HLA in healthy donors. The PCR was carried out with 60 Vbeta primers and 13 Jbeta primers. The method was immunoSEQ multiplex PCR; TCRdb's version includes in-frame clones alone and lacks a portion of them. Altogether about 160,000 clones are present, 60% to 85% being singletons, with the ten largest covering around 1.5%. Sequenced input: PBMCs. All receptors derive from a woman aged 25 to 39 in good health and CMV-seronegative.

The sample holds one count of this clone. The CDR3 loop is CASEWGLATGELFF. The CDR3 DNA sequence: TGTGCCAGCGAATGGGGACTAGCCACCGGGGAGCTGTTTTTT. V usage is TRBV28 and J usage is TRBJ2-2; 9 positions agree with TRBD2. Trimming removed 8 bases from V and 4 bases from J; junction bases left unmatched: 5. Germline CDR1 and CDR2: MDHEN and SYDVKM. The CDR3 covers 14 residues.

The V call is TRBV18, the J call TRBJ2-7; tentatively, D is TRBD2 (6 bases). Trimming took off 4 bases at V and 6 bases at J, with 16 bases between the two ends. Germline CDR1 reads KGHSH; CDR2 reads LQKENI. The CDR3 contains 14 residues. CDR3 coding DNA: TGTGCCAGCTCACTGGCTCCGGGGGACTCCGAGCAGTACTTC. Amino acids: CASSLAPGDSEQYF.

There are a few counts of this clone. V usage is TRBV2 and J usage is TRBJ1-2, with 11 positions matching TRBD1. CDR3 length equals 15 residues. With 6 bases clipped from V and 7 bases from J, the junction kept 10 bases outside the gene matches. Germline V gene lookup returns CDR1 SNHLY and CDR2 FYNNEI. The CDR3 DNA reads TGTGCCAGCAGCACCAGGACAGGGGGCGAGGGTGGCTACACCTTC. Translated: CASSTRTGGEGGYTF.

The genes are TRBV2 and TRBJ2-7, with 7 bases lining up with TRBD1. This CDR3 contains 15 residues. Germline-derived CDR1 and CDR2 are SNHLY and FYNNEI. V lost 6 bases to trimming and J lost 6 bases; unmatched junction nucleotides: 14. The CDR3 sequence: CASRQTGSIFGEQYF. Here the CDR3 DNA reads TGTGCCAGCAGACAGACAGGGTCCATCTTTGGCGAGCAGTACTTC.

The J gene is TRBJ2-3, the V gene TRBV19, with 14 bases lining up with TRBD2. V lost 5 bases and J lost 3; bases outside the gene matches: 4. Germline loops: CDR1 LNHDA, CDR2 SQIVND (reference sequence). CDR3 length: 16 amino acids. This CDR3 reads CASSVTSGGATDTQYF. Here the CDR3 DNA reads TGTGCCAGTAGTGTGACTAGCGGGGGGGCGACAGATACGCAGTATTTT.

This clone turned up a few times. The CDR3, as DNA: TGTGCCAGCAGTTACTTACAGGTAGTGGCTGAAGCTTTCTTT. Encoded protein: CASSYLQVVAEAFF. The rearrangement uses TRBV6-5 and TRBJ1-1, with a possible D match to TRBD1 (5 bases). V lost 1 base, J lost 6 bases, and 12 bases lay in between. The germline V gene has CDR1 MNHEY and CDR2 SVGAGI. The CDR3 totals 14 residues.

This sequence joins TRBV2 and TRBJ1-1, with 8 bases that match TRBD1. V shed 5 bases and J 6 bases; nucleotides not matched to a gene: 11. This CDR3 is 15 amino acids long. CDR1 is SNHLY and CDR2 is FYNNEI in the germline V gene. CDR3 sequence (DNA): TGTGCCAGCAGTCCTAAACAGGGGGGAGTCGCTGAAGCTTTCTTT. The encoded protein is CASSPKQGGVAEAFF.

This chain uses TRBV28 with TRBJ2-1, with 8 bases that match TRBD1. The V segment lost 6 bases and the J segment 6 bases; nucleotides outside the gene matches: 10. In germline, CDR1 is MDHEN, CDR2 SYDVKM. The CDR3 totals 15 residues. CDR3 DNA: TGTGCCAGCAGGCCACGGGACAGGCCTGTCAATGAGCAGTTCTTC. Translation gives CASRPRDRPVNEQFF.

This chain connects TRBV5-1 to TRBJ1-6, with 7 bases lining up with TRBD1. CDR3 length equals 14 residues. Germline V gives CDR1 SGHRS, CDR2 YFSETQ. V was clipped by 3 bases and J by 5 bases; unmatched bases: 2. CDR3 nucleotides: TGCGCCAGCAGCTCGGGACAGAATAATTCACCCCTCCACTTT. It specifies CASSSGQNNSPLHF. Variable domain in full (rest from reference TRBV5-1 and TRBJ1-6): KAGVTQTPRYLIKTRGQQVTLSCSPISGHRSVSWYQQTPGQGLQFLFEYFSETQRNKGNFPGRFSGRQFSNSRSEMNVSTLELGDSALYLCASSSGQNNSPLHFGNGTRLTVT.

The chain joins TRBV6-5 to TRBJ1-2; unclear D gene. Germline values: CDR1 MNHEY, CDR2 SVGAGI. CDR3 length: 15 amino acids. V was pared by 2 bases and J by 1 base, with 11 bases between. CDR3 loop: CASSYGQSFNYGYTF. The CDR3 DNA is TGTGCCAGCAGTTACGGGCAGAGCTTTAACTATGGCTACACCTTC.

This chain connects TRBV29-1 to TRBJ1-1; TRBD1 aligns across 10 bases. The CDR3 covers 13 residues. V lost 4 bases, J lost 6 bases, and 5 bases stayed unmatched. CDR1 and CDR2 from the germline V gene are SQVTM and ANQGSEA. In DNA, the CDR3 is TGCAGCGTTGGGGGACAGGGGATCGCTGAAGCTTTCTTT. As protein: CSVGGQGIAEAFF.

The chain combines TRBV7-9 with TRBJ2-5; possible D gene TRBD2, 5 bases. This CDR3 has 14 amino acids. In germline, CDR1 is SEHNR, CDR2 FQNEAQ (reference sequence). Between the trimmed V and J ends, which lost 1 base and 4 bases, there was a span of 10 bases. DNA for the CDR3: TGTGCCAGCAGCTTAGAACGGGAAGGAGAGACCCAGTACTTC. Amino acids: CASSLEREGETQYF.

On this clone itself: At one end, the junction sequence differs from germline, possibly due to a read error. The chain combines TRBV7-9 with TRBJ2-2; 8 nucleotides line up with TRBD2. The germline V gene has CDR1 SEHNR and CDR2 FQNEAQ (reference sequence). The CDR3 has 16 residues. CDR3 DNA: TGTTCCAGCAGCCAAACGGGACTAGCGAACACCGGGGAGCTGTTTTTT. Protein sequence: CSSSQTGLANTGELFF.

With respect to this clone: At one end the junction does not follow the germline gene, possibly because of a read error. V and J are TRBV7-7 and TRBJ1-4, with D possibly TRBD1 on 6 matching bases. The CDR3 totals 15 residues. Germline CDR1 is SSHAT and CDR2 is FNYEAQ (reference sequence). The chain's CDR3 is CASSRTDQTGSKLFF. CDR3 coding DNA: TGTGCTAGCAGCCGTACCGACCAAACAGGGTCAAAACTGTTTTTT. Full variable domain (remainder filled in from reference TRBV7-7 and TRBJ1-4): GAGVSQSPRYKVTKRGQDVTLRCDPISSHATLYWYQQALGQGPEFLTYFNYEAQPDKSGLPSDRFSAERPEGSISTLTIQRTEQRDSAMYRCASSRTDQTGSKLFFGSGTQLSVL.

In its sample, this clone was seen a few times. The rearrangement joins TRBV2 to TRBJ1-1, with TRBD1 as a possible D gene (5 bases). The germline V gene has CDR1 SNHLY and CDR2 FYNNEI. Trimming took off 8 bases at V and 0 bases at J, with 13 bases between the two ends. The length of the CDR3 is 14 residues. DNA for the CDR3: TGTGCCAGCGGGAAGGACAAGATGAACACTGAAGCTTTCTTT. Amino acids: CASGKDKMNTEAFF.

This clone was counted between two and nine times. The CDR3 nucleotides read TGTGCCACCAGCGCCCGAATCCGGGGACAAGAGACCCAGTACTTC. It translates to CATSARIRGQETQYF. The chain links TRBV15 to TRBJ2-5, with D possibly matching TRBD2 (5 bases). This CDR3 comprises 15 residues. Germline V gene lookup returns CDR1 LNHNV and CDR2 YYDKDF (reference sequence). With 5 bases removed from V and 2 bases from J, the gap between germline ends came to 15 bases. Filled out from reference TRBV15 and TRBJ2-5, the complete variable domain reads DAMVIQNPRYQVTQFGKPVTLSCSQTLNHNVMYWYQQKSSQAPKLLFHYYDKDFNNEADTPDNFQSRRPNTSFCFLDIRSPGLGDTAMYLCATSARIRGQETQYFGPGTRLLVL.

This clone was observed a single time. This chain links TRBV19 with TRBJ2-1, with TRBD2 matching 13 bases. The CDR3 spans 20 residues. After removal of 7 bases from V and 1 base from J, the junction contained 16 bases not matched to a gene. CDR1 is LNHDA and CDR2 is SQIVND in the germline V gene (reference sequence). The CDR3 bases are TGTGCCAGTACCACCCCACAAGCGACTAGCGGGGGGTCATCCTACAATGAGCAGTTCTTC. It yields the protein CASTTPQATSGGSSYNEQFF.

This clone was detected only once. V is TRBV19 and J is TRBJ1-2; no reliable D call. Per the germline V gene, CDR1 is LNHDA and CDR2 is SQIVND (reference sequence). V lost 3 bases to trimming and J lost 7 bases, with 15 bases between them. The length of the CDR3 is 14 residues. CDR3 sequence: CASSIGSGSSGYTF. The CDR3 bases are TGTGCCAGTAGTATTGGATCCGGATCTAGTGGCTACACCTTC. The whole variable domain, filled in from reference TRBV19 and TRBJ1-2, reads DGGITQSPKYLFRKEGQNVTLSCEQNLNHDAMYWYRQDPGQGLRLIYYSQIVNDFQKGDIAEGYSVSREKKESFPLTVTSAQKNPTAFYLCASSIGSGSSGYTFGSGTRLTVV.

The CDR3 DNA is TGTGCCAGCAGCCGGGGGGGGACTAGCTATTTGAGGAATGAGCAGTTCTTC. This gives the protein CASSRGGTSYLRNEQFF. The chain joins TRBV5-6 to TRBJ2-1; 9 bases are a match to TRBD2. V shed 4 bases and J 7 bases; nucleotides not matched to a gene: 15. Germline CDR1 and CDR2: SGHDT and YYEEEE. This CDR3 region has 17 residues.

This rearrangement joins TRBV9 to TRBJ2-7, with 9 bases identical to TRBD2. Germline trimming cut 0 bases from V and 1 base from J; bases unmatched to any gene: 2. The length of the CDR3 is 15 residues. Looked up from germline, CDR1 is SGDLS and CDR2 is YYNGEE. The CDR3 sequence: CASSVDSGGSYEQYF. CDR3 bases: TGTGCCAGCAGCGTAGACAGCGGGGGGTCCTACGAGCAGTACTTC. Full variable domain (rest looked up from reference TRBV9 and TRBJ2-7): DSGVTQTPKHLITATGQRVTLRCSPRSGDLSVYWYQQSLDQGLQFLIQYYNGEERAKGNILERFSAQQFPDLHSELNLSSLELGDSALYFCASSVDSGGSYEQYFGPGTRLTVT.

The rearrangement links TRBV5-1 to TRBJ2-2; the D gene is possibly TRBD1 (6 bases). Trimming pared 0 bases from V and 4 bases from J, leaving 13 bases between. From germline, CDR1 is SGHRS and CDR2 YFSETQ. This CDR3 region has 16 residues. The DNA of the CDR3 is TGCGCCAGCAGCTTGGAGTCGACAGGAGGCACCGGGGAGCTGTTTTTT. Translation: CASSLESTGGTGELFF.

In the case of this clone: The sample carries other DNA sequences with the same CDR3. The CDR3 here is CASSPASLRDTEAFF. DNA for the CDR3: TGTGCCAGCTCACCCGCCTCTTTACGGGACACTGAAGCTTTCTTT. The gene calls are TRBV18 and TRBJ1-1, with D uncertain. This CDR3 spans 15 amino acids. The V gene lost 3 bases and the J gene lost 3 bases, with 14 bases spanning the gap. From germline, CDR1 is KGHSH and CDR2 LQKENI.

V gene TRBV19 combines with J gene TRBJ2-7; 7 bases match TRBD1. V lost 2 bases and J lost 2; bases outside the gene matches: 9. CDR1 is LNHDA and CDR2 is SQIVND in the germline V gene (reference sequence). The CDR3 runs to 16 residues. The CDR3 is CASSIHSTGKPYEQYF. DNA of the CDR3: TGTGCCAGTAGTATACATTCGACAGGGAAACCCTACGAGCAGTACTTC.

The chain recombines TRBV7-9 with TRBJ1-2; D unresolved. With 4 bases removed from V and 5 bases from J, the gap between germline ends came to 8 bases. The germline gives CDR1 SEHNR, CDR2 FQNEAQ (reference sequence). The CDR3 contains 12 residues. CDR3 in DNA: TGTGCCAGCAGCTCCGACGGGTATGGCTACACCTTC. Its translation is CASSSDGYGYTF.

In this sample, this clone turned up once. The chain employs TRBV28 and TRBJ1-5; TRBD1 agrees at 7 bases. Trimming cost V 7 bases and J 6 bases; bases outside gene matches: 6. Germline CDR1 reads MDHEN; CDR2 reads SYDVKM. CDR3 length: 13 residues. CDR3 in DNA: TGTGCCAGCAACAGGGGATTAAGTCAGCCCCAGCATTTT. It translates to CASNRGLSQPQHF.

This clone is a singleton in its sample. An end of the junction does not agree with germline; a read error may underlie this. This chain's CDR3 is CATSRDTPGPALLAKNSQYF. The CDR3 coding sequence is TGTGCCACCAGCAGAGATACCCCAGGACCAGCACTGCTAGCCAAAAACAGTCAGTACTTC. The chain combines TRBV15 with TRBJ2-4; D possibly corresponds to TRBD2 (5 bases). CDR3 length equals 20 residues. The germline V gene has CDR1 LNHNV and CDR2 YYDKDF (reference sequence).

This clone was seen a single time. The chain is built from TRBV7-8 and TRBJ1-5; D unclear. The CDR3 length is 13 residues. Germline V gene sequence: CDR1 SGHVS, CDR2 FQNEAQ. Trimming pared 1 base from V and 5 bases from J, leaving 6 bases between. This chain's CDR3 is CASSLGGDQPQHF. CDR3 DNA sequence: TGTGCCAGCAGCTTAGGTGGAGATCAGCCCCAGCATTTT.

The V gene is TRBV4-1, the J gene TRBJ1-2; D is unresolved. The ends were cut back, 0 bases at V and 3 bases at J, with 14 bases in the middle. The CDR3 is 16 residues long. From germline, CDR1 is MGHRA and CDR2 YSYEKL. The DNA for the CDR3 is TGCGCCAGCAGCCAAGAAAACCGGGTCTCAGACTATGGCTACACCTTC. Amino acid sequence: CASSQENRVSDYGYTF.

This sequence joins TRBV5-1 and TRBJ1-2; 8 bases fit TRBD1. Germline CDR1 is SGHRS and CDR2 is YFSETQ. V shed 3 bases, J shed 8 bases, and the junction held 21 bases outside the gene matches. The CDR3 totals 18 residues. The CDR3 nucleotides read TGCGCCAGCAGCTGGGGACGGACAGGGTCCTTCGGGGTTCGGGGCTACACCTTC. As protein: CASSWGRTGSFGVRGYTF.